One sample yielded the 22 T cell receptor beta chains listed below, sequenced in a study of shared clonotypes between healthy human individuals. Using immunoSEQ multiplex PCR, the repertoire was profiled, and TCRdb retains in-frame clones only, with some absent. Among a few million clones listed, under 97% were seen once. Sequenced input: naive CD4+ T cells sorted from blood. The subset denotes: CD45RA+ positively selected. The receptor set was obtained from a man aged 18 to 35 in good health.

The rearrangement uses TRBV28 and TRBJ1-1; possible D gene TRBD1, 5 bases. The germline V and J ends were trimmed by 4 bases and 4 bases, with 13 bases remaining between them. The germline V gene has CDR1 MDHEN and CDR2 SYDVKM. This CDR3 has 14 residues. Here the CDR3 DNA reads TGTGCCAGCAGTTACGAAGGGGCTCCCACTGAAGCTTTCTTT. Encoded protein: CASSYEGAPTEAFF.

The chain is built from TRBV9 and TRBJ2-1; D gene uncertain. Trimming shortened V by 6 bases and J by 6 bases, and 13 bases separated the two germline ends. CDR1 SGDLS and CDR2 YYNGEE come from the germline V gene. The CDR3 consists of 13 residues. CDR3 amino acids: CASNLSPGNEQFF. The CDR3 bases are TGTGCCAGCAATCTATCCCCTGGCAATGAGCAGTTCTTC.

CDR3 amino acids: CASSKRGQGADGYTF. The CDR3 DNA sequence: TGTGCCAGCAGTAAAAGGGGACAGGGGGCGGATGGCTACACCTTC. The genes are TRBV6-5 and TRBJ1-2; 12 bases map to TRBD1. Trimming took 5 bases from V and 6 from J; bases not matched to a gene: 7. The CDR3 length is 15 residues. Per the germline V gene, CDR1 is MNHEY and CDR2 is SVGAGI.

The V and J genes are TRBV28 and TRBJ1-1; D unresolved. V dropped 1 base and J dropped 8 bases, with 8 bases sitting between them. Germline CDR1 and CDR2: MDHEN and SYDVKM. The CDR3 runs 12 residues. CDR3 nucleotides: TGTGCCAGCAGTTTATTGTCCGGGGAAGCTTTCTTT. Amino acids: CASSLLSGEAFF. The full variable domain, in which reference TRBV28 and TRBJ1-1 provide the parts outside the CDR3, is DVKVTQSSRYLVKRTGEKVFLECVQDMDHENMFWYRQDPGLGLRLIYFSYDVKMKEKGDIPEGYSVSREKKERFSLILESASTNQTSMYLCASSLLSGEAFFGQGTRLTVV.

The CDR3: CASIAGSRYEQYF. The CDR3 bases are TGTGCCAGCATTGCGGGTAGCAGGTACGAGCAGTACTTC. The chain is built from TRBV2 and TRBJ2-7, with D perhaps matching TRBD2 (5 bases). Between the trimmed V and J ends, which lost 7 bases and 4 bases, there was a span of 14 bases. Germline lookup yields CDR1 SNHLY and CDR2 FYNNEI. The CDR3 totals 13 residues.

This chain connects TRBV7-9 to TRBJ2-3; weak D call: TRBD2 (6 bases). This CDR3 is built from 15 residues. V gave up 6 bases and J gave up 3 bases, with 16 bases separating them. Looked up from germline, CDR1 is SEHNR and CDR2 is FQNEAQ (reference sequence). In DNA, the CDR3 is TGTGCCAGCAGATTTGGAGGGAGTGGGACAGATACGCAGTATTTT. Its translation: CASRFGGSGTDTQYF.

The rearrangement links TRBV5-4 to TRBJ1-1, with 8 positions matching TRBD1. This CDR3 is 16 amino acids long. CDR1 and CDR2 (germline): SGHNT, YYREEE (reference sequence). The J segment lost 1 base and the V segment lost 4 bases, leaving 9 bases of the junction unmatched. The CDR3 DNA follows: TGTGCCAGCAGCCCGTATACAGGGGGACAGAACACTGAAGCTTTCTTT. Translation: CASSPYTGGQNTEAFF.

The rearrangement links TRBV2 to TRBJ2-2; D may match TRBD1 or TRBD2 (5 bases each). The CDR3 is made up of 15 amino acids. Germline values: CDR1 SNHLY, CDR2 FYNNEI. Between the trimmed V and J ends, which lost 2 bases and 5 bases, there was a span of 12 bases. Here the CDR3 reads CASSETRGYTGELFF. The CDR3 DNA sequence: TGTGCCAGCAGTGAAACGAGGGGATATACCGGGGAGCTGTTTTTT.

The chain is built from TRBV5-1 and TRBJ1-2; the D gene is possibly TRBD1 (5 bases). Deletions cut 0 bases from V and 5 bases from J, with 11 bases between. CDR1 is SGHRS, CDR2 YFSETQ, per germline. This CDR3 has 14 amino acids. The CDR3 bases are TGCGCCAGCAGCTTGGATGCCAGGGAGTATGGCTACACCTTC. This codes for CASSLDAREYGYTF.

This clone was found once. The chain links TRBV5-1 to TRBJ1-2; D is possibly TRBD1 (5 bases). The length of the CDR3 is 12 residues. Germline V gene data show CDR1 as SGHRS and CDR2 as YFSETQ. The ends were cut back, 5 bases at V and 6 bases at J, with 11 bases in the middle. The DNA for the CDR3 is TGCGCCAGCAGAGGGGACTACAATGGCTACACCTTC. It yields the protein CASRGDYNGYTF.

V and J are TRBV14 and TRBJ2-1; D gene unclear. Germline V gene data show CDR1 as SGHDN and CDR2 as FVKESK. Trimming took off 1 base at V and 15 bases at J, with 13 bases between the two ends. The CDR3 totals 12 residues. The CDR3 region is CASSQGPFASFF. The CDR3 DNA sequence: TGTGCCAGCAGCCAAGGCCCCTTCGCCTCGTTCTTC.

This chain connects TRBV27 to TRBJ1-5; 8 bases match TRBD1. The CDR3 is 12 amino acids. Germline V gene sequence: CDR1 MNHEY, CDR2 SMNVEV (reference sequence). Trimming took 8 bases from V and 5 from J; bases not matched to a gene: 2. The CDR3 here is CASGQGYQPQHF. CDR3 bases: TGTGCCAGCGGACAGGGCTATCAGCCCCAGCATTTT.

This chain uses TRBV30 with TRBJ1-1; D unresolved. Germline CDR1 is GTSNPN and CDR2 is SVGIG (reference sequence). V was shortened by 5 bases and J by 5 bases, with 15 bases between the two germline ends. This CDR3 is built from 13 residues. CDR3 sequence reads: CAWADGGGTEAFF. CDR3 coding DNA: TGTGCCTGGGCGGATGGAGGAGGGACTGAAGCTTTCTTT.

This sequence joins TRBV11-2 and TRBJ2-1; D is perhaps TRBD2 (7 bases). CDR1 is SGHAT, CDR2 FQNNGV, per germline. This CDR3 region has 17 residues. With 7 bases removed from V and 5 bases from J, the gap between germline ends came to 24 bases. CDR3: CASTLGSRGAHDNEQFF. CDR3 in DNA: TGTGCCAGCACCCTTGGATCCCGGGGGGCCCATGACAATGAGCAGTTCTTC.

Concerning this clone: The same CDR3 arises from other DNA sequences in this sample as well. This sequence joins TRBV6-5 and TRBJ2-7; D is perhaps TRBD1 (6 bases). Germline loops: CDR1 MNHEY, CDR2 SVGAGI. With 4 bases removed from V and 3 bases from J, the gap between germline ends came to 13 bases. The CDR3 has 14 amino acids. Here the CDR3 DNA reads TGTGCCAGCAGTTCCCCGGGACAAAGCTACGAGCAGTACTTC. It encodes CASSSPGQSYEQYF.

This chain connects TRBV6-4 to TRBJ1-1, with unresolved D. The CDR3 runs 13 residues. From germline, CDR1 is MRHNA and CDR2 SNTAGT. V was cut by 6 bases and J by 2 bases, with 10 bases left in between. In nucleotides, the CDR3 is TGTGCCAGCAGCTTGGAGGGTAACACTGAAGCTTTCTTT. This codes for CASSLEGNTEAFF.

The chain employs TRBV6-1 and TRBJ2-1; the D gene could be TRBD1 or TRBD2 (5 bases each). The CDR3 runs to 16 residues. Germline CDR1 reads MNHNS; CDR2 reads SASEGT. Trimming removed 3 bases from V and 6 bases from J, with 18 bases in between. The CDR3 spells CASSERERGSFNEQFF. In DNA, the CDR3 is TGTGCCAGCAGTGAGCGAGAACGGGGCAGCTTCAATGAGCAGTTCTTC.

This clone was recorded a few times. The rearrangement joins TRBV25-1 to TRBJ1-5; D not certain. The CDR3 extends over 12 amino acids. V was cut by 6 bases and J by 5 bases, with 8 bases left in between. Looked up from germline, CDR1 is MGHDK and CDR2 is SYGVNS. CDR3 region: CASRNGDQPQHF. Here the CDR3 DNA reads TGTGCCAGCAGGAATGGTGATCAGCCCCAGCATTTT.

The chain recombines TRBV7-9 with TRBJ2-5; D is unclear. Germline lookup yields CDR1 SEHNR and CDR2 FQNEAQ (reference sequence). V was trimmed by 1 base and J by 3 bases, leaving 12 bases between them. The CDR3 runs 15 residues. The CDR3 DNA reads TGTGCCAGCAGCTTAGGACGGACGGAAAAAGAGACCCAGTACTTC. It is translated as CASSLGRTEKETQYF.

The chain employs TRBV30 and TRBJ2-3; D uncertain. Per germline, CDR1 GTSNPN and CDR2 SVGIG (reference sequence). This CDR3 contains 16 residues. Trimming took off 3 bases at V and 2 bases at J, with 18 bases between the two ends. CDR3 amino acids: CAWSFLLTSFTDTQYF. In DNA, the CDR3 is TGTGCCTGGAGCTTTCTGTTAACCTCTTTCACAGATACGCAGTATTTT.

CDR3 nucleotides: TGTGCCAGCAGCGTGACAGGGGGCCAGGAGGCTTTCTTT. This encodes CASSVTGGQEAFF. The chain combines TRBV5-4 with TRBJ1-1; 10 bases line up with TRBD1. CDR1 is SGHNT, CDR2 YYREEE, per germline (reference sequence). The V and J ends lost 4 bases and 11 bases, in that order; junction bases with no gene match: 8. The CDR3 has 13 residues.

This chain joins TRBV11-3 and TRBJ2-7; 8 nucleotides align to TRBD2. Looked up from germline, CDR1 is SGHNT and CDR2 is YENEEA. The CDR3 totals 15 residues. V trimming: 5 bases; J trimming: 4 bases; junction bases outside the gene matches: 10. The CDR3 region is CASSPGGAGAYEQYF. DNA of the CDR3: TGTGCCAGCAGCCCAGGTGGAGCGGGGGCTTACGAGCAGTACTTC.